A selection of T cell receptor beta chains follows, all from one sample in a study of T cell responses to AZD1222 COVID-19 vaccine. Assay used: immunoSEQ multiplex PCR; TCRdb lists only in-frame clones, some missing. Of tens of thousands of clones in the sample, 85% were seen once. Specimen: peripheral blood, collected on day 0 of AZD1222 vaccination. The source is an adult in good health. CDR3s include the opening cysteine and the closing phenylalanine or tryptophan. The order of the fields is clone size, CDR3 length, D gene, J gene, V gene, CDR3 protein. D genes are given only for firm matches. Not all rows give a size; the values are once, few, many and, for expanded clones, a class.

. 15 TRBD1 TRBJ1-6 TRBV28 CASSQLQGAGSPLHF
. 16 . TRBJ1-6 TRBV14 CASSQGTGTRGSPLHF
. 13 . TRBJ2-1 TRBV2 CASTHSGENEQFF
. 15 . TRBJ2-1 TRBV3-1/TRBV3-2 CASSQGRNSLNEQFF
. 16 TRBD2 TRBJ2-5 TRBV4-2 CASSQDAGGPKETQYF
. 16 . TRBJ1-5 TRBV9 CASSAGTSAMNQPQHF
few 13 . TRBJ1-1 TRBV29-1 CSVESGLNTEAFF
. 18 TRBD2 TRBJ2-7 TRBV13 CASRSQIRSGGATYEQYF
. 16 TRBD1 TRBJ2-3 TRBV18 CASSPGDRLSTDTQYF
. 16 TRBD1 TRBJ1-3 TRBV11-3 CASSVGDRPSGNTIYF
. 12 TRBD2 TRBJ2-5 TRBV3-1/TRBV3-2 CASSLAELGQYF
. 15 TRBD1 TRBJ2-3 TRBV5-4 CASSLGGPGTDTQYF
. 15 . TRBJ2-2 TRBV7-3 CASSRTMQGTGELFF
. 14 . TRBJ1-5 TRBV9 CASSVDISSQPQHF
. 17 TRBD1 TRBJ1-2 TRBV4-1 CASSHERDRGIPGGYTF
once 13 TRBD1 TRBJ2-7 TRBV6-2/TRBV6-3 CASSYQGPGGEYF
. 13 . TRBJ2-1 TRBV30 CAWSQLSYNEQFF
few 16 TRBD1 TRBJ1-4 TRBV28 CASSLVGTVANEKLFF
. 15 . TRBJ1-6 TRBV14 CASSRRGAYNSPLHF
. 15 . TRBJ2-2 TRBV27 CASSFGVTNTGELFF
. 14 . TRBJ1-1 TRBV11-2 CASSLMDRNTEAFF
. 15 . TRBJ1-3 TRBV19 CASGSKTLNGNTIYF
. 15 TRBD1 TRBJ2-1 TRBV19 CASSRDRGIYNEQFF
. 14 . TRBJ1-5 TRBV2 CASSEGGADQPQHF
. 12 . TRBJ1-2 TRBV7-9 CASSPPRVGYTF
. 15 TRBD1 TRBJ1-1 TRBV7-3 CASSISTGRGTEAFF
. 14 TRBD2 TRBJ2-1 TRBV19 CASASGGAFNEQFF
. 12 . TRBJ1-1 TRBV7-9 CASRETITEAFF
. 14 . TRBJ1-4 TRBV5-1 CASSLAGVNEKLFF
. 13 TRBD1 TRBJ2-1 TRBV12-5 CASGRDRGNEQFF
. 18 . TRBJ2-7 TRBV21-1 CASSNITIGGYRRYEQYF
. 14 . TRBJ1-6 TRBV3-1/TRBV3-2 CASSQDVIPSPLHF
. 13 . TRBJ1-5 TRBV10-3 CAIRGQPNQPQHF
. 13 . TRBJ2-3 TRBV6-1 CASSAGGTDTQYF
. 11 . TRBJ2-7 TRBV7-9 CASSLSYEQYF
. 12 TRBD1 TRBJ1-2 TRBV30 CAWSWTGDGYTF
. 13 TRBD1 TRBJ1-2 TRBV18 CASSRDRGGGYTF
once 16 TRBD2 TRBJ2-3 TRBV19 CASSTLAGGRSDTQYF
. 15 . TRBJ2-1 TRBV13 CASSARRFSYNEQFF
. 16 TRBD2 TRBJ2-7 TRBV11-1 CASSLGTSGAPYEQYF
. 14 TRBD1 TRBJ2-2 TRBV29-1 CSVRFRQGSGELFF